This TCR beta chain was sequenced for a study of T cells in tumors after PD-1 blockade. Study-level background: Treatment was either pembrolizumab 200 mg every 3 weeks or cemiplimab 350 mg every 2 weeks. Daily vismodegib 150 mg continued in a subset of anti-PD-1-treated patients.

On this clone itself: Its antigen is not identified.

Findings of the study overall: Blood contained about 43% of the tumor's TCR clonotypes.

Genomic DNA template from tumor biopsies or peripheral blood, roughly 550 ng to 6,004 ng input. TCRdb keeps only in-frame clones here, not all; method: immunoSEQ multiplex PCR. The table lists approximately 45,000 clones, around 80% of them singletons. This clonotype was sampled from a human donor with advanced basal cell or squamous cell carcinoma (not recorded which). The starting material was PBMCs, obtained before anti-PD-1 therapy.

The CDR3 sequence: CASSSPQVVGELFF. The CDR3 DNA follows: TGTGCCAGCTCATCCCCACAGGTGGTCGGGGAGCTGTTTTTT. The chain has TRBV18 and TRBJ2-2; D may be TRBD1 (5 bases). The ends were cut back, 5 bases at V and 7 bases at J, with 14 bases in the middle. The germline gives CDR1 KGHSH, CDR2 LQKENI. The CDR3 contains 14 residues. Filled out from reference TRBV18 and TRBJ2-2, the complete variable domain reads NAGVMQNPRHLVRRRGQEARLRCSPMKGHSHVYWYRQLPEEGLKFMVYLQKENIIDESGMPKERFSAEFPKEGPSILRIQQVVRGDSAAYFCASSSPQVVGELFFGEGSRLTVL.